This TCR beta chain stems from a study of shared clonotypes between healthy human individuals. The study's findings and limits: Across four donors, naive CD4 shared 5% to 6%, naive CD8 under 4%, memory CD4 more than 2%, memory CD8 around 0.36%.

V lost 3 bases, J lost 1 base, and 7 bases stayed unmatched. Germline V CDR1 and CDR2: KGHSH, LQKENI. CDR3 length: 16 amino acids. The data were produced by immunoSEQ multiplex PCR, yet TCRdb's version contains in-frame clones alone and is incomplete. The table shows about 1.4 million clones, with around 97% occurring only once. Turning to this clone: The antigen is unknown.

This clonotype was sampled from a man aged 25 to 45 in good health. The V and J genes are TRBV18 and TRBJ2-7, with 9 nucleotides matching TRBD2. The sequenced sample was naive CD4+ T cells sorted from blood. The subset: CD45RA+ positively selected. CDR3 residues: CASSPVAGEGSYEQYF. The CDR3 bases are TGTGCCAGCTCACCCGTAGCGGGAGAGGGGTCCTACGAGCAGTACTTC.